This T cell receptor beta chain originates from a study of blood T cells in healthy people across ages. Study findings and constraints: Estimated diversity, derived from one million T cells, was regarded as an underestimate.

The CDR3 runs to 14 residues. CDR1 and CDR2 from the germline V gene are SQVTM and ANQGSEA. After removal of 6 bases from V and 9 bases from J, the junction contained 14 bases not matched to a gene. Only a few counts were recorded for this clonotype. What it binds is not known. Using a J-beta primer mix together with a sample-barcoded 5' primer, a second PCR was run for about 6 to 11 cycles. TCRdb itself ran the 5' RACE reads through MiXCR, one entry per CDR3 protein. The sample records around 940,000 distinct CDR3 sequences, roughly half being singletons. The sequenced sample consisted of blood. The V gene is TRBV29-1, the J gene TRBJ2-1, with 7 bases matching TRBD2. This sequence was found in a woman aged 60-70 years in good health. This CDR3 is CSVKTGGRAFEQFF. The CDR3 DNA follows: TGCAGCGTCAAAACCGGTGGGAGGGCCTTTGAGCAGTTCTTC.